A selection of T cell receptor beta chains follows, all from one sample in a study of blood T cell repertoires in COVID-19. Using immunoSEQ multiplex PCR, the repertoire was profiled, and TCRdb retains in-frame clones only, with some absent. In the table there are around 150,000 clones, around 82% of which are singletons. The sequencing sample was made of peripheral blood. All receptors come from a woman in her thirties or forties with COVID-19, enrolled during active disease. CDR3s leave out the opening cysteine and the closing phenylalanine or tryptophan. Clone size is stated in some rows and not others, as once, few, many or a class when expanded.

CDR3	size	V	J
ASSPGLAGLYEQY	once	TRBV5-1	TRBJ2-7
ASSRAYEQY	.	TRBV3-1/TRBV3-2	TRBJ2-7
ASSQARTDTQY	.	TRBV3-1/TRBV3-2	TRBJ2-3
ASSFASPHNEQF	.	TRBV7-9	TRBJ2-1
SASSRGESTDTQY	.	TRBV20-1	TRBJ2-3
ASSQDHRSTKLY	few	TRBV4-1	TRBJ1-3
ASSYVAGVSTGELF	.	TRBV6-5	TRBJ2-2
ASSPQPSYEQY	.	TRBV18	TRBJ2-7
ATSLLSGANVLT	once	TRBV15	TRBJ2-6
SVDTLGQGLRNEQY	.	TRBV29-1	TRBJ2-7
ASSETGYEQY	.	TRBV18	TRBJ2-7
ASAKEGGEQY	.	TRBV7-6	TRBJ2-7
ASSRSSGGTQY	.	TRBV7-3	TRBJ2-5
ASSLQENTEAF	.	TRBV11-3	TRBJ1-1
ASTLRPGLQNNEQF	once	TRBV5-1	TRBJ2-1
ATTQGVNEKLF	.	TRBV24-1	TRBJ1-4
ASSHTRSGSYEQY	once	TRBV16	TRBJ2-7
ASIMDRYSNQPQH	.	TRBV19	TRBJ1-5
ATGTRRNEKLF	.	TRBV10-2	TRBJ1-4
ASSPGTERNEKLF	.	TRBV6-5	TRBJ1-4
ASSENSGQVTRGNTEAF	once	TRBV9	TRBJ1-1
ASSSTGFTYEQY	.	TRBV27	TRBJ2-7
ASSQDWTGNYGYT	.	TRBV3-1/TRBV3-2	TRBJ1-2
ASMPSAKGATEAF	.	TRBV23-1	TRBJ1-1
ASSLTPLGGLGVNEQY	.	TRBV7-3	TRBJ2-7
ASSSLDRVKVDFYEQY	.	TRBV27	TRBJ2-7
ASSPYMTGSSYNEQF	.	TRBV18	TRBJ2-1
ASSPGTRYTGELF	.	TRBV18	TRBJ2-2
SVEFGVGRGYT	.	TRBV29-1	TRBJ1-2
SVFVRGYNEQF	.	TRBV29-1	TRBJ2-1
ASSTGQEADTQY	.	TRBV4-2	TRBJ2-3
AWNERLDTEAF	.	TRBV30	TRBJ1-1
ASSEMDRGADTQY	.	TRBV6-1	TRBJ2-3
ASSYTGQGADYT	.	TRBV6-5	TRBJ1-2
ASSFGGSSRNEQF	.	TRBV28	TRBJ2-1
ASSLLTGTAETQY	.	TRBV28	TRBJ2-5
ASRSQPGTVINSPLH	.	TRBV5-1	TRBJ1-6
ASSLVSSGTGYSPLH	few	TRBV7-9	TRBJ1-6
ASSPSSGSSYNEQF	.	TRBV18	TRBJ2-1
ASSLTSGGAGTQY	.	TRBV7-2	TRBJ2-3
ASSQDLEGYGYT	.	TRBV3-1/TRBV3-2	TRBJ1-2
ASRSPGTRNTEAF	.	TRBV7-9	TRBJ1-1
ASSPGVLTGPGELF	few	TRBV7-9	TRBJ2-2
ASRTLAGGSTDTQY	.	TRBV2	TRBJ2-3
ASILTSGLSYEQY	.	TRBV6-5	TRBJ2-7